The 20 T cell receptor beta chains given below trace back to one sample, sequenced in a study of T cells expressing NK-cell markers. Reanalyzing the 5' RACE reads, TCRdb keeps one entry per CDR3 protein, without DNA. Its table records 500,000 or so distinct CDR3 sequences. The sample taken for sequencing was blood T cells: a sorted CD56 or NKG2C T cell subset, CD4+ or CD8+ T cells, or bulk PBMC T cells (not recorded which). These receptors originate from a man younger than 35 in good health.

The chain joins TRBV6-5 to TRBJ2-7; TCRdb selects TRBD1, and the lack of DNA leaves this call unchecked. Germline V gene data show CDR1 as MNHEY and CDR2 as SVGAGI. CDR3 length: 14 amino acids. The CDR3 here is CASSYSGTGTEQYF.

The CDR3 loop is CASSYPQDSYYGYTF. V is TRBV6-5 and J is TRBJ1-2; no DNA is available, so the TRBD1 call from TCRdb remains unchecked. Germline CDR1 MNHEY, CDR2 SVGAGI. The CDR3 loop spans 15 amino acids.

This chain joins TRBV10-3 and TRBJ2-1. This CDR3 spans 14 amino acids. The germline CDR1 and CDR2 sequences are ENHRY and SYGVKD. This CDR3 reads CAIVGGGSYNEQFF.

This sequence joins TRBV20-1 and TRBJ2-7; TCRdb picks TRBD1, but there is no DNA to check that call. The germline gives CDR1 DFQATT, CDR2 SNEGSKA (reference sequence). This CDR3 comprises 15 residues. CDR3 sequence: CSARNPVEYSYEQYF.

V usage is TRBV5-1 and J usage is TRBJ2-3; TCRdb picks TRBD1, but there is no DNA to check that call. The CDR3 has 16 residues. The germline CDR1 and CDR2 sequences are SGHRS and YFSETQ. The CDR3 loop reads CASSLEGRVRSDTQYF.

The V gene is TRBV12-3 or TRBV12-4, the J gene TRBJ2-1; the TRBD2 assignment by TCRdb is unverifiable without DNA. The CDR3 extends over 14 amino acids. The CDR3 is CASDLAGGINEQFF.

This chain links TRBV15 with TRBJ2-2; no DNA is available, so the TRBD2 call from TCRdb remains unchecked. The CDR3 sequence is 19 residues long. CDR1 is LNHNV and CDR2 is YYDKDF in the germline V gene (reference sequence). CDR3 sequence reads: CATSRDLGPFKRNTGELFF.

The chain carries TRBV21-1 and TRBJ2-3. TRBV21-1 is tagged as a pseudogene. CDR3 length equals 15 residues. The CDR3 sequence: CASSKFRGGADTQYF.

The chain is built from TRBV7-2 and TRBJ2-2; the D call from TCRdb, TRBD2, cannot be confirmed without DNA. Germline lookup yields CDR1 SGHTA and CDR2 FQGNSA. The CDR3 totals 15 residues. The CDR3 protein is CASSLERTSRGELFF.

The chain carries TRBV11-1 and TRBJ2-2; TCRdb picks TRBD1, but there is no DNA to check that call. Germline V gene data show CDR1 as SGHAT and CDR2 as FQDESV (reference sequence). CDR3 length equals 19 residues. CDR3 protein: CASSTPLRDRGSNTGELFF.

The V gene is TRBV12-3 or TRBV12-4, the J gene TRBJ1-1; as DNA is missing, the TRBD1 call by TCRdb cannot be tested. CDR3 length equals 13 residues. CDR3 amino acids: CASSWEQGATAFF.

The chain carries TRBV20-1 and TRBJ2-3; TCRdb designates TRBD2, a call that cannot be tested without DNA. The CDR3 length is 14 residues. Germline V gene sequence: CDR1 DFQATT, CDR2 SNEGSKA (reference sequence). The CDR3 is CSAPRTRGADTQYF.

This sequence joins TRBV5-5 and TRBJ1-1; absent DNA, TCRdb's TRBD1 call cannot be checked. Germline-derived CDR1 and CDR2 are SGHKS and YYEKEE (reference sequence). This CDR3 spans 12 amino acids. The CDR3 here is CASSLVQGPVFF.

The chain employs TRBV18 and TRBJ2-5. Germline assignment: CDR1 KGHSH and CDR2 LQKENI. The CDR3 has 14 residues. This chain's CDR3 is CASSPRMVQETQYF.

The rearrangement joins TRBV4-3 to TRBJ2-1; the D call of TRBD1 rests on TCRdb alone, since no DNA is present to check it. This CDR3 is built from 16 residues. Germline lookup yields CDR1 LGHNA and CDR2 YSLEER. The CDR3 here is CASSQDRGGPLSEQFF.

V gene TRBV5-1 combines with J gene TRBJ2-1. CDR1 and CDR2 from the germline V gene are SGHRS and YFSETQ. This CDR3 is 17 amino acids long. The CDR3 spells CASSFRRPRGSYNEQFF.

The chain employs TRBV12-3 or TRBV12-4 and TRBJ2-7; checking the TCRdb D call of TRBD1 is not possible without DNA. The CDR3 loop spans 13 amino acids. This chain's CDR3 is CASSFSGSRGQYF.

CDR3 amino acids: CASSVRLVRGVEQYF. The chain joins TRBV9 to TRBJ2-7; checking the TCRdb D call of TRBD2 is not possible without DNA. This CDR3 has 15 amino acids. CDR1 and CDR2 (germline): SGDLS, YYNGEE. Variable domain in full (rest from reference TRBV9 and TRBJ2-7): DSGVTQTPKHLITATGQRVTLRCSPRSGDLSVYWYQQSLDQGLQFLIQYYNGEERAKGNILERFSAQQFPDLHSELNLSSLELGDSALYFCASSVRLVRGVEQYFGPGTRLTVT.

CDR3 residues: CASSPSPGEQPQHF. The V and J genes are TRBV5-5 and TRBJ1-5; there is no DNA to check the TCRdb D call of TRBD1. The CDR3 runs to 14 residues. The germline CDR1 and CDR2 sequences are SGHKS and YYEKEE (reference sequence). The entire variable domain, with the rest obtained from reference TRBV5-5 and TRBJ1-5, is as follows: DAGVTQSPTHLIKTRGQQVTLRCSPISGHKSVSWYQQVLGQGPQFIFQYYEKEERGRGNFPDRFSARQFPNYSSELNVNALLLGDSALYLCASSPSPGEQPQHFGDGTRLSIL.

CDR3 residues: CATSDRTRTTYNEQFF. The chain has TRBV24-1 and TRBJ2-1. CDR3 length: 16 residues. Germline-derived CDR1 and CDR2 are KGHDR and SFDVKD.